The 9 T cell receptor beta chains in this list originate from one sample, sequenced in a study of cytomegalovirus exposure and HLA in healthy donors. 60 Vbeta and 13 Jbeta primers were used in PCR. Data came from immunoSEQ multiplex PCR; TCRdb stores just in-frame clones and leaves some out. The repertoire consists of about 120,000 clones, with 80% to 85% occurring once and the leading ten covering roughly 2.4%. The source material was PBMCs. The receptors shown here come from a woman in her thirties or forties in good health and CMV-seronegative.

V usage is TRBV4-1 and J usage is TRBJ2-5; 7 positions match TRBD2. Germline CDR1 and CDR2: MGHRA and YSYEKL. The CDR3 is made up of 15 amino acids. Trimming cost V 1 base and J 1 base; bases outside gene matches: 3. DNA for the CDR3: TGCGCCAGCAGCCAAGTGCTAGCGGCCCAAGAGACCCAGTACTTC. As protein: CASSQVLAAQETQYF.

This clone occurred once. The rearrangement links TRBV13 to TRBJ2-7; 9 bases are shared with TRBD1. CDR1 PRHDT and CDR2 FYEKMQ come from the germline V gene (reference sequence). The CDR3 covers 16 residues. Trimming cost V 5 bases and J 0 bases; bases outside gene matches: 8. The CDR3 region is CASSRSRDRDSYEQYF. The CDR3 DNA reads TGTGCCAGCAGCCGTTCCCGGGACAGGGACTCCTACGAGCAGTACTTC.

Worth noting for this clone: The junction departs from the called germline gene at one end, perhaps through a read error. This chain links TRBV7-9 with TRBJ1-1; 8 nucleotides align to TRBD1. The CDR3 spans 14 residues. Germline V lookup: CDR1 SEHNR, CDR2 FQNEAQ (reference sequence). The CDR3 is CSSSAGQGYTEAFF. CDR3 DNA: TGTTCCAGCAGCGCTGGACAGGGTTACACTGAAGCTTTCTTT.

The chain is built from TRBV7-2 and TRBJ2-1; 8 nucleotides match TRBD2. The V gene's germline CDR1 is SGHTA and CDR2 FQGNSA. V was pared by 3 bases and J by 6 bases, with 7 bases of the junction left unmatched. The CDR3 contains 15 residues. DNA of the CDR3: TGTGCCAGCAGCTTTAGCGGGAATAAGGGCAATGAGCAGTTCTTC. The encoded protein is CASSFSGNKGNEQFF. Looking up the rest from reference TRBV7-2 and TRBJ2-1 gives the full variable domain: GAGVSQSPSNKVTEKGKDVELRCDPISGHTALYWYRQSLGQGLEFLIYFQGNSAPDKSGLPSDRFSAERTGGSVSTLTIQRTQQEDSAVYLCASSFSGNKGNEQFFGPGTRLTVL.

A few counts support this clone. The chain combines TRBV13 with TRBJ2-7; 7 bases are shared with TRBD2. The CDR3 runs 16 residues. CDR1 is PRHDT, CDR2 FYEKMQ, per germline (reference sequence). The V and J ends lost 5 bases and 0 bases, in that order; junction bases with no gene match: 10. Here the CDR3 reads CASSPRPSGISYEQYF. The CDR3 bases are TGTGCCAGCAGCCCCCGCCCGAGCGGGATCTCCTACGAGCAGTACTTC.

V is TRBV19 and J is TRBJ2-7, with 11 bases matching TRBD1. The germline gives CDR1 LNHDA, CDR2 SQIVND (reference sequence). The CDR3 consists of 16 residues. Trimming cost V 4 bases and J 1 base; bases outside gene matches: 6. CDR3 DNA sequence: TGTGCCAGTAGTAAAGGACAGGGGGCCAGTTCCTACGAGCAGTACTTC. It yields the protein CASSKGQGASSYEQYF.

This clone was detected only a few times. The CDR3 nucleotides read TGTGCCAGCAGTTACTTAACAGTCAACTATGGCTACACCTTC. It codes for CASSYLTVNYGYTF. The chain joins TRBV6-6 to TRBJ1-2; no reliable D call. The germline V gene encodes CDR1 MNHNY and CDR2 SVGAGI (reference sequence). CDR3 size: 14 residues. V lost 1 base to trimming and J lost 2 bases, with 8 bases between them.

The chain is built from TRBV25-1 and TRBJ1-2, with 9 bases fitting TRBD1. CDR1 and CDR2 from the germline V gene are MGHDK and SYGVNS. CDR3 length equals 16 residues. V trimming: 4 bases; J trimming: 7 bases; junction bases outside the gene matches: 13. The CDR3 DNA is TGTGCCAGCAGTGTGGCCGGCACGGGACAGGGTTCTGGCTACACCTTC. It translates to CASSVAGTGQGSGYTF.

The genes are TRBV7-8 and TRBJ1-1; 7 bases match TRBD1. The CDR3 has 14 residues. The germline V gene has CDR1 SGHVS and CDR2 FQNEAQ. Trimming cost V 3 bases and J 1 base; bases outside gene matches: 2. The CDR3 region is CASSFRTGNTEAFF. The CDR3 nucleotides are TGTGCCAGCAGCTTTCGGACAGGGAACACTGAAGCTTTCTTT.